This is a list of T cell receptor beta chains from one sample in a study of Graves' ophthalmopathy and Graves' hyperthyroidism. MiXCR, run by TCRdb on the multiplex PCR reads, gives a single entry per CDR3 protein. This table has some 410,000 distinct CDR3 sequences, roughly 21% appearing once. Sequencing used peripheral blood. The receptors were gathered from a young woman with stable Graves' hyperthyroidism. Both conserved end residues are part of each CDR3. A D gene is named only where the DNA matches it firmly. Expanded clones are given a class, and other clones once, few, many or no size at all.

V gene	clone size	J gene	D gene	CDR3 protein	CDR3 DNA
TRBV11-2	.	TRBJ2-5	.	CASSQEEAGETQYF	TGTGCCAGCAGCCAAGAGGAGGCTGGGGAGACCCAGTACTTC
TRBV11-2	once	TRBJ1-2	.	CASSLGPPGHNLNGYTF	TGTGCCAGCAGCTTAGGCCCGCCGGGACATAACTTGAATGGCTACACCTTC
TRBV13	few	TRBJ1-6	.	CASSLGVRSPLHF	TGTGCCAGCAGCTTAGGGGTACGGTCACCCCTCCACTTT
TRBV7-9	many	TRBJ2-7	.	CASSLGMRPYEQYF	TGTGCCAGCAGCTTGGGGATGCGGCCCTACGAGCAGTACTTC
TRBV29-1	many	TRBJ1-2	TRBD1	CSVGTGGSGYTF	TGCAGCGTCGGTACAGGGGGCAGTGGCTACACCTTC
TRBV5-1	many	TRBJ2-7	.	CASSTDGGLGEQYF	TGCGCCAGCAGTACGGACGGGGGTCTTGGCGAGCAGTACTTC
TRBV6-5	many	TRBJ1-1	.	CASSPHRGGVAFF	TGTGCCAGCAGTCCCCATCGGGGGGGGGTAGCTTTCTTT
TRBV6-2/TRBV6-3	.	TRBJ1-1	.	CASSGSWAGNTEAFF	TGTGCCAGCAGTGGATCGTGGGCGGGAAACACTGAAGCTTTCTTT
TRBV2	.	TRBJ2-7	TRBD1	CASRAGTGVFYEQYF	TGTGCCAGCAGGGCCGGGACAGGGGTTTTCTACGAGCAGTACTTC
TRBV7-8	few	TRBJ2-7	TRBD2	CASSFPRGLAGTYEQYF	TGTGCCAGCAGCTTTCCCCGAGGACTAGCGGGGACCTACGAGCAGTACTTC
TRBV20-1	many	TRBJ2-7	TRBD2	CSAKGLQLREQYF	TGCAGTGCAAAGGGACTACAATTACGCGAGCAGTACTTC
TRBV11-2	many	TRBJ1-1	.	CASSLEGGRWTEAFF	TGTGCCAGCAGCTTAGAGGGGGGAAGGTGGACTGAAGCTTTCTTT
TRBV2	many	TRBJ1-2	.	CASSERPGAPTSGYTF	TGTGCCAGCAGTGAAAGGCCGGGGGCACCGACGAGTGGCTACACCTTC
TRBV2	many	TRBJ2-6	TRBD1	CASSGDRGTGANVLTF	TGTGCCAGCAGTGGGGACAGGGGGACTGGGGCCAACGTCCTGACTTTC
TRBV10-2	.	TRBJ1-2	TRBD1	CASSDGGGARGYTF	TGCGCCAGCAGTGATGGAGGGGGCGCGAGGGGCTACACCTTC
TRBV7-3	many	TRBJ2-7	TRBD2	CASSLIAGEGYEQYF	TGTGCCAGCAGCTTAATCGCGGGGGAAGGCTACGAGCAGTACTTC
TRBV28	many	TRBJ2-7	TRBD1	CASSLPSPGTGPYEQYF	TGTGCCAGCAGTTTGCCCTCCCCCGGGACAGGCCCCTACGAGCAGTACTTC
TRBV6-1	.	TRBJ1-5	.	CASRSGAQPQHF	TGTGCCAGCAGGAGCGGGGCTCAGCCCCAGCATTTT
TRBV7-8	.	TRBJ2-7	.	CASSSSMTYEQYF	TGTGCCAGCAGTTCCTCCATGACCTACGAGCAGTACTTC
TRBV5-5	few	TRBJ1-5	.	CASSSSGRQPQHF	TGTGCCAGCAGCTCCTCCGGGCGTCAGCCCCAGCATTTT
TRBV7-9	many	TRBJ2-7	.	CASSLSIGVWYEQYF	TGTGCCAGCAGCTTAAGCATCGGGGTTTGGTACGAGCAGTACTTC
TRBV11-1	many	TRBJ2-7	.	CASSPRRTSYEQYF	TGTGCCAGCAGCCCCCGACGGACCTCCTACGAGCAGTACTTC
TRBV30	many	TRBJ1-2	.	CAWSVGGLGGYTF	TGTGCCTGGAGTGTGGGGGGGCTCGGTGGCTACACCTTC
TRBV27	many	TRBJ1-1	.	CASSRGETNTEAFF	TGTGCCAGCAGTCGGGGGGAGACCAACACTGAAGCTTTCTTT
TRBV12-3/TRBV12-4	many	TRBJ2-7	TRBD2	CASSPTSAANEQYF	TGTGCCAGCAGCCCGACTAGCGCGGCAAACGAGCAGTACTTC
TRBV29-1	many	TRBJ2-4	TRBD2	CSVGDGRGGKNIQYF	TGCAGCGTTGGCGACGGTCGGGGGGGCAAAAACATTCAGTACTTC